This T cell receptor (beta chain) originates from a study of blood T cell repertoires in COVID-19. Study processing details: The assay estimated nucleated cells by amplifying reference gene primers. Sequencing used immunoSEQ multiplex PCR; TCRdb keeps in-frame clones, though not all of them. V, J and clone size are taken as reported in that table, and D and trimming were inferred from the DNA itself. The profile shows about 120,000 clones, approximately 82% of them singletons. Germline CDR1 is SGHAT and CDR2 is FQNNGV. There are 15 residues in the CDR3. V lost 5 bases to trimming and J lost 0 bases; unmatched junction nucleotides: 3.

This TCR was recovered from a man younger than 45 with acute or convalescent COVID-19. Input material: peripheral blood. The chain recombines TRBV11-2 with TRBJ1-3, with 8 bases that match TRBD1. As DNA, the CDR3 is TGTGCCAGCAGCCAGACAGGGGTCTCTGGAAACACCATATATTTT. Translated, it gives CASSQTGVSGNTIYF.